The entry below describes one TCR beta chain. The sample is drawn from a study of blood T cell repertoires in COVID-19. The repertoire was sequenced with immunoSEQ multiplex PCR; TCRdb's copy has only in-frame clones and lacks some. This sample has around 250,000 clones, with roughly 80% found just once. This CDR3 region has 14 residues. Sequenced: peripheral blood. This rearrangement joins TRBV21-1 to TRBJ2-7; the table's D call of TRBD2 was not tested on the DNA. TRBV21-1 is reported as a pseudogene. The TCR originated in a woman between 18 and 29 years old with acute or convalescent COVID-19. The CDR3 protein is CACYSLSLTYEQYF. The CDR3 nucleotides are TGTGCCTGCTACTCACTATCGCTGACCTACGAGCAGTACTTC.